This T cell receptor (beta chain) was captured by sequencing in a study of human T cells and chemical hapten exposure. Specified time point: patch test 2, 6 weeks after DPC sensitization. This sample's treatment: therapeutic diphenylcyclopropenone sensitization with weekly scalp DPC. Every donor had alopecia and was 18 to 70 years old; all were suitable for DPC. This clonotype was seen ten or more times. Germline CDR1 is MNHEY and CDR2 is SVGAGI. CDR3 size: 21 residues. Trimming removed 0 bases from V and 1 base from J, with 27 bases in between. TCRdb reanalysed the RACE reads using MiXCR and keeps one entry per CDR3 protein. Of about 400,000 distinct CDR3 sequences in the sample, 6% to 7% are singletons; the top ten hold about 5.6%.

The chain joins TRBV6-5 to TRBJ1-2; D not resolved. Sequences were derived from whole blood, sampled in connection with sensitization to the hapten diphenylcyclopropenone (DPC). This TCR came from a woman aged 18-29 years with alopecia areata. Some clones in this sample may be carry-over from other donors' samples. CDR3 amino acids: CASSYSFRPETTPAFNYGYTF. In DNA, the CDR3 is TGTGCCAGCAGTTACTCGTTTCGCCCAGAAACCACCCCAGCATTTAACTATGGCTACACCTTC.